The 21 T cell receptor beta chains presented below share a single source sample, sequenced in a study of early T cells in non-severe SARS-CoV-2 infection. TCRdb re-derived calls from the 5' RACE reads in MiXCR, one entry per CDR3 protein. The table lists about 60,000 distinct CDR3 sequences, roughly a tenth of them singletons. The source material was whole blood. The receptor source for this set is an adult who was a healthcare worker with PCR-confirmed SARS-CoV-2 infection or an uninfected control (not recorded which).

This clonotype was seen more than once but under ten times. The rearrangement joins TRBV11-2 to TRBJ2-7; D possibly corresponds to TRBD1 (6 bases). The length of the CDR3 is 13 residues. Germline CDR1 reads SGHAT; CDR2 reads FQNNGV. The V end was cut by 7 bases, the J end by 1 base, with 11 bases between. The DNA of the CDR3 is TGTGCCAGCAAAAGGGACATATCCTACGAGCAGTACTTC. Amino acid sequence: CASKRDISYEQYF.

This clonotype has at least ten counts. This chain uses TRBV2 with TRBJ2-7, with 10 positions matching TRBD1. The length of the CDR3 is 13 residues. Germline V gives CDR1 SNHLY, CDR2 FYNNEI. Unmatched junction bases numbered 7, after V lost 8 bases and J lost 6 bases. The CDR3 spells CASGRQGAGEQYF. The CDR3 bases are TGTGCCAGCGGAAGACAGGGGGCCGGCGAGCAGTACTTC.

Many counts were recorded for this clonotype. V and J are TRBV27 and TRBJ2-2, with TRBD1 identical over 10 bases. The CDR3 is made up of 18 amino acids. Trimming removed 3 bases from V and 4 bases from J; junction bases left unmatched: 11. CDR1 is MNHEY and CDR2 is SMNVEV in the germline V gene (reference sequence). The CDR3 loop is CASSLGSRRTGGTGELFF. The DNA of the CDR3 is TGTGCCAGCAGTTTGGGATCACGTAGGACAGGGGGCACCGGGGAGCTGTTTTTT.

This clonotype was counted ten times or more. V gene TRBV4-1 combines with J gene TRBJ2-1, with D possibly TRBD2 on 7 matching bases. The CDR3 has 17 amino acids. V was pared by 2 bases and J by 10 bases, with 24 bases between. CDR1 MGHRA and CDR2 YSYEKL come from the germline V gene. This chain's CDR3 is CASSQLNPSGGGDEQFF. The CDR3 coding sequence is TGCGCCAGCAGCCAATTAAACCCTAGCGGAGGGGGTGACGAGCAGTTCTTC.

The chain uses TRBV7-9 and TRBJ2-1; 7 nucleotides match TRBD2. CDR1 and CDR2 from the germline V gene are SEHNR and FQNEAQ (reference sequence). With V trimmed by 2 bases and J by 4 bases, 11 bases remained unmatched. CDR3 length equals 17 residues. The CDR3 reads CASSLMPGGRLYNEQFF. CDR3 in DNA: TGTGCCAGCAGCTTAATGCCGGGAGGAAGGCTATACAATGAGCAGTTCTTC.

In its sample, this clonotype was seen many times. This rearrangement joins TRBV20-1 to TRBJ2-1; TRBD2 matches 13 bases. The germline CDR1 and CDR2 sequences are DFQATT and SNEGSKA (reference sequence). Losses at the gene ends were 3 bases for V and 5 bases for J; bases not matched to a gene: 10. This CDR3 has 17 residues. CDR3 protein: CSARRLAGGGQNNEQFF. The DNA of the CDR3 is TGCAGTGCTAGGAGACTAGCGGGAGGAGGTCAAAACAATGAGCAGTTCTTC.

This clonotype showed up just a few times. The CDR3: CAWSVLSTARASEQYF. The CDR3 coding sequence is TGTGCCTGGAGTGTACTCTCAACGGCTAGGGCCTCCGAGCAGTACTTC. The chain joins TRBV30 to TRBJ2-7; D call uncertain. The CDR3 consists of 16 residues. The V end was cut by 0 bases, the J end by 6 bases, with 21 bases between. Germline V lookup: CDR1 GTSNPN, CDR2 SVGIG (reference sequence).

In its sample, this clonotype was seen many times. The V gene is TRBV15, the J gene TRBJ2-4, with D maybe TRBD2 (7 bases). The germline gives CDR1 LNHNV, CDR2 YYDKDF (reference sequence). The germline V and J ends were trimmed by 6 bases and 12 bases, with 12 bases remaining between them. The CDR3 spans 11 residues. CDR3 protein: CATRGGGDQYF. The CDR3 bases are TGTGCCACCAGGGGAGGGGGTGATCAGTACTTC.

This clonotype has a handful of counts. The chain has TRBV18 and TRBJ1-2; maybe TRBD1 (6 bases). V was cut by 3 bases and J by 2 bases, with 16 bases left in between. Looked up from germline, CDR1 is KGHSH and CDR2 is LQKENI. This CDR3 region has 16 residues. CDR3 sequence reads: CASSPGMDRFNYGYTF. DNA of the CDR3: TGTGCCAGCTCACCTGGGATGGACAGATTCAACTATGGCTACACCTTC.

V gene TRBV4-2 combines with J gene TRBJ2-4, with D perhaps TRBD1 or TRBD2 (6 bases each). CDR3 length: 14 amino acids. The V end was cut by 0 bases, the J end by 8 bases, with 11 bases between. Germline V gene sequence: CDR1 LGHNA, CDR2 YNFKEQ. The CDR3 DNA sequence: TGTGCCAGCAGCCAAGAGGCTAGGGGGGACATTCAGTACTTC. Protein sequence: CASSQEARGDIQYF.

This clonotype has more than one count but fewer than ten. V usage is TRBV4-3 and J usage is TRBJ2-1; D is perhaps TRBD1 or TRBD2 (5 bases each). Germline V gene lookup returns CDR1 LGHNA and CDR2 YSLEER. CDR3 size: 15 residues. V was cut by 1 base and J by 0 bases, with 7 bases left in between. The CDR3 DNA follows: TGCGCCAGCAGCCAAGGGGGGACCTCCTACAATGAGCAGTTCTTC. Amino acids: CASSQGGTSYNEQFF.

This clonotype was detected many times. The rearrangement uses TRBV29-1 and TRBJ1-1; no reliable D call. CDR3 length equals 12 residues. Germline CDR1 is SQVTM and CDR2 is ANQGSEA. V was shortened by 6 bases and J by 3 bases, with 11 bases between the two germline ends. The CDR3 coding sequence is TGCAGCGTGGACGGTGGATACACTGAAGCTTTCTTT. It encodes CSVDGGYTEAFF.

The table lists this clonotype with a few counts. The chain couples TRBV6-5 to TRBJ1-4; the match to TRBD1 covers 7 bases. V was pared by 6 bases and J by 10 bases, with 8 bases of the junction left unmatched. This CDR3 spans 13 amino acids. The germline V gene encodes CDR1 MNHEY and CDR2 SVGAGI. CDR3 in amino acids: CASRDRAGGKLFF. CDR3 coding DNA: TGTGCCAGCAGAGACAGGGCCGGGGGAAAACTGTTTTTT.

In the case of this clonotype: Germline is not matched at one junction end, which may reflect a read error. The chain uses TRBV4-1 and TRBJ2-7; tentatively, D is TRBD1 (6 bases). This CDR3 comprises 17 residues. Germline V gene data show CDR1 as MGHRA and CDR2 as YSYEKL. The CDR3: CASSQDAGTGSSDEQYF. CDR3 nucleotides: TGCGCCAGCAGCCAAGACGCAGGCACAGGGTCCTCCGACGAGCAGTACTTC.

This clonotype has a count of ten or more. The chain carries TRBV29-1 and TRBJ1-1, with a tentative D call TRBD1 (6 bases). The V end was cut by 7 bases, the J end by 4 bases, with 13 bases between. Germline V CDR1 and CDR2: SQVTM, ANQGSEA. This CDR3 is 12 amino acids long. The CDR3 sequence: CSGGGTSTEAFF. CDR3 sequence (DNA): TGCAGCGGGGGGGGCACGAGCACTGAAGCTTTCTTT.

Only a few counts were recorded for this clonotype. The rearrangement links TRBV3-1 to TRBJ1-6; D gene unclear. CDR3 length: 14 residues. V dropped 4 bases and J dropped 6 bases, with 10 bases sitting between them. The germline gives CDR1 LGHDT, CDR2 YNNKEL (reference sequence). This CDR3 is CASSPLVANSPLHF. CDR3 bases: TGTGCCAGCAGCCCCCTGGTGGCTAATTCACCCCTCCACTTT.

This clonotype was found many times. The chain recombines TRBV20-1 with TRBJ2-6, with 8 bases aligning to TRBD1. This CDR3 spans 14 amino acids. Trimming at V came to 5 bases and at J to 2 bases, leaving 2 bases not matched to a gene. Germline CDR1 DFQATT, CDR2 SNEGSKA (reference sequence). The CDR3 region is CSAPGQAGANVLTF. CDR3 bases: TGCAGTGCTCCGGGACAGGCTGGGGCCAACGTCCTGACTTTC.

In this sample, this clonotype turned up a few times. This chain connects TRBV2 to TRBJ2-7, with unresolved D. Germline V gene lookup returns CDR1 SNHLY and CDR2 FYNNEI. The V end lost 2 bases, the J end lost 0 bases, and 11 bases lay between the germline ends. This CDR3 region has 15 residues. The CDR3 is CASSERMGISYEQYF. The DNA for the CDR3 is TGTGCCAGCAGTGAACGGATGGGCATCTCCTACGAGCAGTACTTC. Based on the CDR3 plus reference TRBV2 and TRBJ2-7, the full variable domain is EPEVTQTPSHQVTQMGQEVILRCVPISNHLYFYWYRQILGQKVEFLVSFYNNEISEKSEIFDDQFSVERPDGSNFTLKIRSTKLEDSAMYFCASSERMGISYEQYFGPGTRLTVT.

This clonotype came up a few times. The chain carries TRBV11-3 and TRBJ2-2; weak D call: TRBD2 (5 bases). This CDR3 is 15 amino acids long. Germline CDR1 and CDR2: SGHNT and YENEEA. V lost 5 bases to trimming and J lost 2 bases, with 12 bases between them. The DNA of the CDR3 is TGTGCCAGCAGCCATCGGGGATTTAACACCGGGGAGCTGTTTTTT. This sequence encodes CASSHRGFNTGELFF. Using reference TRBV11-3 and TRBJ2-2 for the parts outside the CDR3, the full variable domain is EAGVVQSPRYKIIEKKQPVAFWCNPISGHNTLYWYLQNLGQGPELLIRYENEEAVDDSQLPKDRFSAERLKGVDSTLKIQPAELGDSAVYLCASSHRGFNTGELFFGEGSRLTVL.

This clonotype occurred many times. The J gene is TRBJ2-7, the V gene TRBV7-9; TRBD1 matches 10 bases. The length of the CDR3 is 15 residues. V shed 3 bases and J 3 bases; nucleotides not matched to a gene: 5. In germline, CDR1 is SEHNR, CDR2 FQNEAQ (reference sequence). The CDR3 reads CASSLGQGLGYEQYF. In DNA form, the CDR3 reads TGTGCCAGCAGCTTGGGACAGGGGCTCGGCTACGAGCAGTACTTC.

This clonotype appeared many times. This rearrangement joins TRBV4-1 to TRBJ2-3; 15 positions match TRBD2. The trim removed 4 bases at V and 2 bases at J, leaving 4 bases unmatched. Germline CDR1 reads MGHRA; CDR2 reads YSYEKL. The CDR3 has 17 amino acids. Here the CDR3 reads CASSPGLAGGITDTQYF. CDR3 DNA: TGCGCCAGCAGCCCCGGACTAGCGGGAGGGATCACAGATACGCAGTATTTT.